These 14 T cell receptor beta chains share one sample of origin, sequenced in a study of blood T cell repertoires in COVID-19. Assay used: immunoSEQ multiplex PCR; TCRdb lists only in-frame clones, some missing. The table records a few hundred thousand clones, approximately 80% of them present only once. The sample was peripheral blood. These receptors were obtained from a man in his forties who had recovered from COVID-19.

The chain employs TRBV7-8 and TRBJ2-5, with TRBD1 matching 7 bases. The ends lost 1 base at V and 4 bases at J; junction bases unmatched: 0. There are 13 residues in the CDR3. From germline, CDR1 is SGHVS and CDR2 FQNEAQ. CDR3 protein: CASSLGQGETQYF. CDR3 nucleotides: TGTGCCAGCAGCTTAGGACAGGGAGAGACCCAGTACTTC.

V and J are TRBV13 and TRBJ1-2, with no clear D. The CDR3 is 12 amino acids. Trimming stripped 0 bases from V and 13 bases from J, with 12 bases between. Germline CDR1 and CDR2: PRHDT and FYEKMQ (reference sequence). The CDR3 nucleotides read TGTGCCAGCAGCTTAGGCCGGCTACCGGGCACCTTC. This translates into CASSLGRLPGTF.

In DNA form, the CDR3 reads TGCGCCAGCAGCCAAGTGACTAGCGGTGTGAACACCGGGGAGCTGTTTTTT. Its protein product is CASSQVTSGVNTGELFF. V gene TRBV4-3 combines with J gene TRBJ2-2; 9 nucleotides align to TRBD2. In germline, CDR1 is LGHNA, CDR2 YSLEER. This CDR3 is 17 amino acids long. Germline trimming cut 1 base from V and 1 base from J; bases unmatched to any gene: 4.

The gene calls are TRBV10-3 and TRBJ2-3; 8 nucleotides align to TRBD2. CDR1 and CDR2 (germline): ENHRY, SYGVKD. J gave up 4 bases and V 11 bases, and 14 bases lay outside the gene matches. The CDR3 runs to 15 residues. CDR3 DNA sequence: TGTGCCGCGGACGGGAGCGGGAGATCTTCAGATACGCAGTATTTT. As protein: CAADGSGRSSDTQYF.

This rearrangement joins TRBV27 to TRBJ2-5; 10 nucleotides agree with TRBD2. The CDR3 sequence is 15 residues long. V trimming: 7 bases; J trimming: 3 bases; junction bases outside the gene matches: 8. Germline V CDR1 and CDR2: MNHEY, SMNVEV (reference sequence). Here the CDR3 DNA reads TGTGCCAGCACCCTGTCCGGGACTAGCGAAGAGACCCAGTACTTC. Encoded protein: CASTLSGTSEETQYF.

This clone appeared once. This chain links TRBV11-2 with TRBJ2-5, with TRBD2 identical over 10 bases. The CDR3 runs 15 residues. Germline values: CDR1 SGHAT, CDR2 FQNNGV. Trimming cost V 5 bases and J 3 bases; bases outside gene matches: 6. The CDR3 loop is CASSTGGLAEETQYF. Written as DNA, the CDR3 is TGTGCCAGCAGCACAGGAGGACTAGCGGAAGAGACCCAGTACTTC.

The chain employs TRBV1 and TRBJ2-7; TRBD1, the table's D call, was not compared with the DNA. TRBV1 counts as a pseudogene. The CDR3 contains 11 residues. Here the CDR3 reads CTSWGLYEQYF. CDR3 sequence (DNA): TGCACCAGCTGGGGCTTGTACGAGCAGTACTTC.

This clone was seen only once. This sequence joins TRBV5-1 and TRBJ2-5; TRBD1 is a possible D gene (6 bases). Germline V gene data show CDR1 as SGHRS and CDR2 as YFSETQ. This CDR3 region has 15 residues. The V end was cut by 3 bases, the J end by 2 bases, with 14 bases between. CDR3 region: CASSWTGTRQETQYF. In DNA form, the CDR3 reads TGCGCCAGCAGCTGGACCGGGACAAGACAAGAGACCCAGTACTTC.

CDR3 sequence: CSVTRHDNEQFF. CDR3 nucleotide sequence: TGCAGCGTGACCCGACACGACAATGAGCAGTTCTTC. The chain joins TRBV29-1 to TRBJ2-1; the D is unclear. Looked up from germline, CDR1 is SQVTM and CDR2 is ANQGSEA. V was clipped by 6 bases and J by 5 bases, with 11 bases between them. CDR3 length: 12 amino acids.

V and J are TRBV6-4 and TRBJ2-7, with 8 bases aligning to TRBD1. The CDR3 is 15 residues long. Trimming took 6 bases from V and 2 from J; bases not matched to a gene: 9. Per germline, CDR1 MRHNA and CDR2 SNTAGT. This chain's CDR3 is CASRQAQGAAYEQYF. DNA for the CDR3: TGTGCCAGCAGACAAGCTCAGGGGGCGGCCTACGAGCAGTACTTC.

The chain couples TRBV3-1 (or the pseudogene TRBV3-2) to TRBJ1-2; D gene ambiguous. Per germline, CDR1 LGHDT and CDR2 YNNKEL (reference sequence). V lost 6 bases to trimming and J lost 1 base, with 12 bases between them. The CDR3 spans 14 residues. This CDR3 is CASSQSLINYGYTF. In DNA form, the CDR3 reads TGTGCCAGCAGTCAGTCCTTGATTAACTATGGCTACACCTTC.

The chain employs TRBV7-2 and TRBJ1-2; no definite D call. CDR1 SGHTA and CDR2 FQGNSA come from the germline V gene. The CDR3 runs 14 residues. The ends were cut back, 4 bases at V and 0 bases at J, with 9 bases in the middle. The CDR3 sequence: CASSYGITNYGYTF. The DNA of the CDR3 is TGTGCCAGCAGCTACGGGATCACTAACTATGGCTACACCTTC.

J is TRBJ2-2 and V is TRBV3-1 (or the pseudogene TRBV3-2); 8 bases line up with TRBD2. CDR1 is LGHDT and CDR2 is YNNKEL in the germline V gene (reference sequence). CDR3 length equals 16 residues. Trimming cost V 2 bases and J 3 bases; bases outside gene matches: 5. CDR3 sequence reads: CASSQLAGLYTGELFF. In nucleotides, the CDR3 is TGTGCCAGCAGCCAATTAGCGGGGCTTTACACCGGGGAGCTGTTTTTT.

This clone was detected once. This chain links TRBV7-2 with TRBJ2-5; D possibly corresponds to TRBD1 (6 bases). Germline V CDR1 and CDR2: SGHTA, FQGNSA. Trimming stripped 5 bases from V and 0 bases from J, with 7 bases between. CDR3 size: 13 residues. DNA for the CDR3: TGTGCCAGCAGCACAGGGTACCAAGAGACCCAGTACTTC. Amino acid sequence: CASSTGYQETQYF. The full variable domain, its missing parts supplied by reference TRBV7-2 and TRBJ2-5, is GAGVSQSPSNKVTEKGKDVELRCDPISGHTALYWYRQSLGQGLEFLIYFQGNSAPDKSGLPSDRFSAERTGGSVSTLTIQRTQQEDSAVYLCASSTGYQETQYFGPGTRLLVL.